This T cell receptor (beta chain) was identified during a study of control samples from healthy donors and cancer patients. CDR1 is SGHDT, CDR2 YYEEEE, per germline. V was pared by 1 base and J by 5 bases, with 5 bases of the junction left unmatched. The CDR3 has 15 residues. Sequencing was performed with immunoSEQ multiplex PCR; in TCRdb, only in-frame clones are kept and a portion is missing. The sample holds around 50,000 clones, under 95% seen once. This clone was observed a handful of times. This chain uses TRBV5-6 with TRBJ1-2, with TRBD1 matching over 10 bases. The sequence was obtained from a young man with colorectal cancer. Sequenced sample: PBMCs. The CDR3 sequence is CASSLPGQGWYGYTF. DNA of the CDR3: TGTGCCAGCAGCTTGCCGGGACAGGGGTGGTATGGCTACACCTTC.